These T cell receptor beta chains were read from a single sample in a study of CD4 T cells in relation to SARS-CoV-2 and coronaviruses. Some clones are missing from TCRdb's copy, which holds only in-frame ones; the method was immunoSEQ multiplex PCR. The table records 9,000 to 13,000 clones, about nine tenths of them present only once. The source material was naive CD4+ T cells from PBMCs. These receptor sequences come from an adult with COVID-19. CDR3s include the opening cysteine and the closing phenylalanine or tryptophan. D genes are given only for firm matches. Rows may omit the clone size; those that give it use once, few, many or a size class.

j_gene,d_gene,v_gene,abundance,CDR3aa,CDR3nt
TRBJ2-7,.,TRBV7-2,.,CASSSDWSRGEQYF,TGTGCCAGCAGCTCCGATTGGAGCCGAGGCGAGCAGTACTTC
TRBJ2-2,TRBD2,TRBV30,.,CASGTSLTGELFF,TGTGCCTCGGGGACTAGCCTCACCGGGGAGCTGTTTTTT
TRBJ2-3,.,TRBV19,.,CASSMGTTDTQYF,TGTGCCAGTAGTATGGGGACCACAGATACGCAGTATTTT
TRBJ2-3,.,TRBV24-1,.,CATGGGGGTDTQYF,TGTGCCACCGGAGGGGGAGGGGGCACAGATACGCAGTATTTT
TRBJ2-5,.,TRBV19,.,CASSINDQLMGVQYF,TGTGCCAGTAGTATAAACGACCAACTTATGGGTGTCCAGTACTTC
TRBJ1-1,TRBD1,TRBV5-1,.,CASSAGTAIEAFF,TGCGCCAGCAGCGCTGGGACAGCTATTGAAGCTTTCTTT
TRBJ2-3,TRBD2,TRBV7-2,.,CASSLGTSGRDTQYF,TGTGCCAGCAGCCTCGGGACTAGCGGTAGAGATACGCAGTATTTT
TRBJ2-1,.,TRBV11-2,.,CASNKGGNEQFF,TGTGCCAGCAACAAGGGGGGGAATGAGCAGTTCTTC
TRBJ2-3,.,TRBV5-1,.,CASSLAGARTDTQYF,TGCGCCAGCAGCTTGGCAGGGGCGCGCACAGATACGCAGTATTTT
TRBJ1-1,.,TRBV6-5,.,CASSSRPDTEAFF,TGTGCCAGCAGTTCCCGGCCGGACACTGAAGCTTTCTTT
TRBJ1-1,TRBD1,TRBV7-2,.,CASRWGQRNTEAFF,TGTGCCAGCAGGTGGGGACAGAGGAACACTGAAGCTTTCTTT
TRBJ2-1,.,TRBV6-5,.,CASSYSNRGRYNEQFF,TGTGCCAGCAGTTACTCGAACCGGGGACGGTACAATGAGCAGTTCTTC
TRBJ2-2,.,TRBV5-1,.,CASTTIDANTGELFF,TGCGCCAGCACTACCATCGACGCGAACACCGGGGAGCTGTTTTTT
TRBJ2-2,TRBD1,TRBV7-6,.,CASSLARTGWSGELFF,TGTGCCAGCAGCTTAGCCCGGACAGGATGGTCCGGGGAGCTGTTTTTT
TRBJ1-2,.,TRBV5-1,.,CASSLTLPNYGYTF,TGCGCCAGCAGCTTGACCCTACCTAACTATGGCTACACCTTC
TRBJ1-1,TRBD1,TRBV5-6,.,CASSLPGQTNTEAFF,TGTGCCAGCAGCCTACCGGGACAGACGAACACTGAAGCTTTCTTT
TRBJ2-2,.,TRBV7-9,few,CASSTRSGGHTGELFF,TGTGCCAGCAGCACCCGAAGTGGGGGGCACACCGGGGAGCTGTTTTTT
TRBJ2-1,.,TRBV3-1/TRBV3-2,.,CASSLNPGPDYNEQFF,TGTGCCAGCAGCCTCAATCCCGGGCCGGACTACAATGAGCAGTTCTTC
TRBJ1-1,.,TRBV6-5,few,CASSYGTGTEAFF,TGTGCCAGCAGTTATGGGACGGGGACTGAAGCTTTCTTT
TRBJ2-5,.,TRBV7-2,.,CASRKEGVMVAETQYF,TGTGCCAGCAGAAAAGAGGGGGTTATGGTTGCCGAGACCCAGTACTTC
TRBJ2-1,.,TRBV20-1,.,CSASDKNEQFF,TGCAGTGCTTCCGACAAGAATGAGCAGTTCTTC
TRBJ2-6,TRBD2,TRBV5-4,.,CASRGAGGFTGANVLTF,TGTGCCAGCAGAGGGGCGGGGGGCTTTACTGGGGCCAACGTCCTGACTTTC
TRBJ1-3,.,TRBV4-3,once,CASSQDSVTGNTIYF,TGCGCCAGCAGCCAAGACAGTGTAACTGGAAACACCATATATTTT
TRBJ2-1,.,TRBV5-8,.,CASSLFPGEQFF,TGTGCCAGCAGCTTGTTTCCGGGAGAGCAGTTCTTC
TRBJ2-3,TRBD2,TRBV4-2,.,CASSQEGGADTQYF,TGTGCCAGCAGCCAAGAGGGAGGGGCAGATACGCAGTATTTT
TRBJ2-2,TRBD1,TRBV15,.,CATSPRDRGTGELFF,TGTGCCACCAGCCCCCGGGACAGGGGGACCGGGGAGCTGTTTTTT
TRBJ2-7,.,TRBV7-9,.,CASSLSLNRAVLYEQYF,TGTGCCAGCAGCTTATCCTTGAACAGAGCAGTTCTCTACGAGCAGTACTTC
TRBJ1-1,.,TRBV29-1,.,CSVEVVGGQTTEAFF,TGCAGCGTTGAAGTGGTTGGGGGGCAGACCACTGAAGCTTTCTTT
TRBJ2-2,.,TRBV19,few,CASRWGSRGTGELFF,TGTGCCAGTAGATGGGGCTCGAGGGGCACCGGGGAGCTGTTTTTT